This entry concerns a single T cell receptor (beta chain). Its antigen has not been determined. The junction departs from germline at one end; a sequencing error may be responsible. The data were obtained in a study of tumour-infiltrating T cells in Burkitt lymphoma (dated by TCRdb to the early 2020s). About the study as a whole: All epidemiological subtypes of Burkitt lymphoma were represented among the approximately 82 patients who made up the cohort. Clinical outcome was correlated with TCR repertoire data, and overall and progression-free survival were found to be predicted by productive clonality independently of established prognosticators, including age at diagnosis. General conclusions and limits of the study: Several public clonotypes shared across numerous Burkitt lymphoma patients were found, suggesting shared tumour neoantigen selection absent from diffuse large B-cell lymphoma.

The library was generated by the immunoSEQ multiplex PCR assay. TCRdb holds this immuneACCESS table with in-frame rearrangements only. Some clones are missing; in checked studies, unresolved V genes explain under half, and the rest has no known cause. The table for this sample lists some 860 clones; less than 20% of them were counted only once. Around 6.5% of the sample rests with the top ten. Sequences SGHAT (CDR1) and FQNNGV (CDR2) are obtained from the germline V gene. The CDR3 runs 15 residues from the cysteine to the phenylalanine. The kept DNA is CDR3 alone, 45 bases in frame from the first base.

The V and J segments used are TRBV11-2 and TRBJ1-6; 9 junctional bases match TRBD1. The source material was tumor tissue. This sequence originates from a human donor with Burkitt lymphoma. The CDR3 region has the sequence CASSPLTGGYSPLHF. The sequence in DNA is TGTGCCAGCAGCCCGCTGACAGGGGGATATTCACCCCTTCACTTT.